The sequence of this TCR beta chain was determined in a study of identifying expanded T cells in peripheral blood. Study-wide points: Technical replicates showed roughly 1.2 changed clones; about two weeks 15 to 20; four weeks 19. Across healthy donors, higher total template counts meant significantly greater approximately two-week count variance.

This table comes from immunoSEQ multiplex PCR, and its TCRdb copy is limited to in-frame clones, with some not included. The sample yields 50,000 to 65,000 clones, about four fifths seen once. During the collection period, no donor immune events like infections were recorded. About this clone: Its antigen is as yet unknown.

This CDR3 spans 14 amino acids. The germline CDR1 and CDR2 sequences are MNHNS and SASEGT. Unmatched junction bases numbered 10, after V lost 7 bases and J lost 7 bases. The TCR was taken from a person aged 18-69 years in good health. The sequencing sample was made of blood. The rearrangement uses TRBV6-1 and TRBJ1-2; 9 bases agree with TRBD1. For the CDR3, the DNA is TGTGCCAGCAACAGAGACAGGGGGGCGGGTGGCTACACCTTC. Amino acids: CASNRDRGAGGYTF.